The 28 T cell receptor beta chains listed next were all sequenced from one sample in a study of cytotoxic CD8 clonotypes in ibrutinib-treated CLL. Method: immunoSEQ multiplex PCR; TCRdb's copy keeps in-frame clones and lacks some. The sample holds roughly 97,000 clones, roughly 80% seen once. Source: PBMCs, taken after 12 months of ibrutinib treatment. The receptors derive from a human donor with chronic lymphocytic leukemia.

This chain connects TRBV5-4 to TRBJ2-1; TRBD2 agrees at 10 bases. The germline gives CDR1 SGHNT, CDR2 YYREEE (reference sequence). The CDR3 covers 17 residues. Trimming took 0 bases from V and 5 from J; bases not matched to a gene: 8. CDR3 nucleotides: TGTGCCAGCAGCTTGGCATCACTAGCGGGGTTAAACAATGAGCAGTTCTTC. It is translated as CASSLASLAGLNNEQFF.

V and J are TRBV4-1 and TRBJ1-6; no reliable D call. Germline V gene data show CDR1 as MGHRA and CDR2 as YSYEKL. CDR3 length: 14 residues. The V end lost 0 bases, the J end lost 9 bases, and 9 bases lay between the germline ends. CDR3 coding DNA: TGCGCCAGCAGCCAAGATGGCCTCACTTCACCCCTCCACTTT. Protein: CASSQDGLTSPLHF.

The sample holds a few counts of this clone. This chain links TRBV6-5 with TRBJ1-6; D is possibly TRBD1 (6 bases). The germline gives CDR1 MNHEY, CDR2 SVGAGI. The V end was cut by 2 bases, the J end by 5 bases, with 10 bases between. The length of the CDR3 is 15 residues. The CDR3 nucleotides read TGTGCCAGCAGTTACAAGGGACAAAATAATTCACCCCTCCACTTT. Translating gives CASSYKGQNNSPLHF.

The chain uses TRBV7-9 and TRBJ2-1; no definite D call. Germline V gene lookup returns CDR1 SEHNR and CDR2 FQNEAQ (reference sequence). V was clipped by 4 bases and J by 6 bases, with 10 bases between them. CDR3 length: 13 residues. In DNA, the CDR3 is TGTGCCAGCAGCTCCCGAGGAAGCAATGAGCAGTTCTTC. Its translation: CASSSRGSNEQFF. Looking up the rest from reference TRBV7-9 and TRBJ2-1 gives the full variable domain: DTGVSQNPRHKITKRGQNVTFRCDPISEHNRLYWYRQTLGQGPEFLTYFQNEAQLEKSRLLSDRFSAERPKGSFSTLEIQRTEQGDSAMYLCASSSRGSNEQFFGPGTRLTVL.

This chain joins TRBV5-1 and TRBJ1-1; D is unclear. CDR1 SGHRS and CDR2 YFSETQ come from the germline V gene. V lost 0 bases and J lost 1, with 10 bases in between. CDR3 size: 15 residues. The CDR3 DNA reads TGCGCCAGCAGCTTGGTCGGCGATGCGAACACTGAAGCTTTCTTT. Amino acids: CASSLVGDANTEAFF. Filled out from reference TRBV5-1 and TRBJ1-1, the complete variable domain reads KAGVTQTPRYLIKTRGQQVTLSCSPISGHRSVSWYQQTPGQGLQFLFEYFSETQRNKGNFPGRFSGRQFSNSRSEMNVSTLELGDSALYLCASSLVGDANTEAFFGQGTRLTVV.

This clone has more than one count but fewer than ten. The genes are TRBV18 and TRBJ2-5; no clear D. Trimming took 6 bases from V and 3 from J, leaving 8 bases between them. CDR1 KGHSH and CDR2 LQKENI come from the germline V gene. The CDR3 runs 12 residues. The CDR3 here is CASSSNEETQYF. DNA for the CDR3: TGTGCCAGCTCCTCCAACGAAGAGACCCAGTACTTC.

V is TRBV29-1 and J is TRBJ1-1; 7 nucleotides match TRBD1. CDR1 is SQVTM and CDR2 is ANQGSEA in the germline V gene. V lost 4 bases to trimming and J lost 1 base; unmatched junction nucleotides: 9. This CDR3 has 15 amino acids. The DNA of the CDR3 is TGCAGCGTTGTGGGGCCGACAGGGAGGAACACTGAAGCTTTCTTT. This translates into CSVVGPTGRNTEAFF.

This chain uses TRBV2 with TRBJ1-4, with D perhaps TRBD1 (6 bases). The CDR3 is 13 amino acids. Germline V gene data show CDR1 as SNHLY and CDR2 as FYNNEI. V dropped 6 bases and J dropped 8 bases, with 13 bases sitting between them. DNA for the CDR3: TGTGCCAGCAGATCACAGGGAGGAGAAAAACTGTTTTTT. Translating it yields CASRSQGGEKLFF.

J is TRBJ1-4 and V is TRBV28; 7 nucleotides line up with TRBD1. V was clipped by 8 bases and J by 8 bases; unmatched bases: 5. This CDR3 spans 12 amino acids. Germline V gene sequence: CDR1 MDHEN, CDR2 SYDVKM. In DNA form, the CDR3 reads TGTGCCAGCCGGGCAGGGGGGGAAAAACTGTTTTTT. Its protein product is CASRAGGEKLFF.

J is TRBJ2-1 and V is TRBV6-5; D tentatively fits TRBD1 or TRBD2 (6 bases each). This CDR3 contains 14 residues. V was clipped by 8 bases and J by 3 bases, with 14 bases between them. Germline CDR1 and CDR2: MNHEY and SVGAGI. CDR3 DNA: TGTGCCAGCGGAGGGGGAGTGGGCTACAATGAGCAGTTCTTC. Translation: CASGGGVGYNEQFF.

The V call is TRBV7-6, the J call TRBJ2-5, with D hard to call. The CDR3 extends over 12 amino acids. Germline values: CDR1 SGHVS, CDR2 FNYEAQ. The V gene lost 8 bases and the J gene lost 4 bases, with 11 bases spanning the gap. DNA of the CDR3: TGTGCCAGCGCCCGAGCCGGAGAGACCCAGTACTTC. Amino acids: CASARAGETQYF.

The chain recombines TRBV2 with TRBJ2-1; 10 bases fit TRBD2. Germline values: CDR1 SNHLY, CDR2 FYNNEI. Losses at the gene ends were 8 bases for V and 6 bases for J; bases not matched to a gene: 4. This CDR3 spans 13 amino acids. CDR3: CASQRGGPNEQFF. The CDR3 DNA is TGTGCCAGCCAGCGGGGGGGCCCCAATGAGCAGTTCTTC.

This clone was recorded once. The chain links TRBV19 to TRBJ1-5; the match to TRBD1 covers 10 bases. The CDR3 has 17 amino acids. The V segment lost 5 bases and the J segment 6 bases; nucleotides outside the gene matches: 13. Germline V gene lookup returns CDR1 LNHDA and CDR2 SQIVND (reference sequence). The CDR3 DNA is TGTGCCAGTAGTTTCCATGACAGGGGGCAGGGAGGTCAGCCCCAGCATTTT. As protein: CASSFHDRGQGGQPQHF.

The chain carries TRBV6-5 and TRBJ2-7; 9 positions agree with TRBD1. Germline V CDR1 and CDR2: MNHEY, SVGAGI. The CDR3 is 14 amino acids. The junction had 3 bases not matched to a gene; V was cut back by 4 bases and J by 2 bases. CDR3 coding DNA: TGTGCCAGCAGTTTGGGACAGGGTACCTACGAGCAGTACTTC. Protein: CASSLGQGTYEQYF.

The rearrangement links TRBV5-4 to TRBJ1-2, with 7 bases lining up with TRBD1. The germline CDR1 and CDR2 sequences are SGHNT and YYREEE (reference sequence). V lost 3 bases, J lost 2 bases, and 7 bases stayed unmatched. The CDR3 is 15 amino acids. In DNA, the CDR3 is TGTGCCAGCAGCTACAACAGGGGAACCAACTATGGCTACACCTTC. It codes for CASSYNRGTNYGYTF. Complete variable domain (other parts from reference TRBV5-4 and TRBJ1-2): ETGVTQSPTHLIKTRGQQVTLRCSSQSGHNTVSWYQQALGQGPQFIFQYYREEENGRGNFPPRFSGLQFPNYSSELNVNALELDDSALYLCASSYNRGTNYGYTFGSGTRLTVV.

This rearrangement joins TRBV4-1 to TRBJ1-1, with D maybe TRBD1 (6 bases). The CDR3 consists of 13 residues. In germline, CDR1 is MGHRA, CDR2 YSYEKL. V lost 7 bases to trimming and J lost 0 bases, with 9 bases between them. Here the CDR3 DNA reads TGCGCCAGCACTGGACAGATGAACACTGAAGCTTTCTTT. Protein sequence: CASTGQMNTEAFF.

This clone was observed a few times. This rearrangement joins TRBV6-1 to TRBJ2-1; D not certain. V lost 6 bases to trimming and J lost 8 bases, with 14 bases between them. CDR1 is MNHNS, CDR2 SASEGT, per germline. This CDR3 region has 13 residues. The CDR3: CASRPANFDEQFF. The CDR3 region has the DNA TGTGCCAGCAGGCCAGCTAACTTCGATGAGCAGTTCTTC.

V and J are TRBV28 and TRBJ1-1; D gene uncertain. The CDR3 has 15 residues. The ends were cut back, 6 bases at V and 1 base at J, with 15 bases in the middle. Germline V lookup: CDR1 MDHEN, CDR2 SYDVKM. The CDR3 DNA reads TGTGCCAGCAGAAGGGCAGAGAATGCGAACACTGAAGCTTTCTTT. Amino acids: CASRRAENANTEAFF.

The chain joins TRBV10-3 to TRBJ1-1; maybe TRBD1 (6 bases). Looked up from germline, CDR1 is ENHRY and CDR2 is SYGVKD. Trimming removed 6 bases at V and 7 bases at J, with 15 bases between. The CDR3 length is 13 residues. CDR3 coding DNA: TGTGCCATCAGATCCGACAGGATTAATGAAGCTTTCTTT. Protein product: CAIRSDRINEAFF.

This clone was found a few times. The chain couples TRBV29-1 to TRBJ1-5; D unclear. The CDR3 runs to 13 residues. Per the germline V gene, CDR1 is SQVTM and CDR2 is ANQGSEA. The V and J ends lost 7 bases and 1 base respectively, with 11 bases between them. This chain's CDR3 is CSAQSGSNQPQHF. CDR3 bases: TGCAGCGCCCAGAGCGGGAGCAATCAGCCCCAGCATTTT.

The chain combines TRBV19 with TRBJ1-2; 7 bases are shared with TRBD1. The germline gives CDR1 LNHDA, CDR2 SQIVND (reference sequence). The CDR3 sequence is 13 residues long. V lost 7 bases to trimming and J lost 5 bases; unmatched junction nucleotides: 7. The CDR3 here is CASTGTATYGYTF. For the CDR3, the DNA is TGTGCCAGTACCGGGACAGCGACATATGGCTACACCTTC.

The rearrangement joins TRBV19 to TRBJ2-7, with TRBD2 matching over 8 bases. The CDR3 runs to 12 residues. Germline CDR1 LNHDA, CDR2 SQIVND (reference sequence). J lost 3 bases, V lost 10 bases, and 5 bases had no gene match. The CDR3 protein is CATREGHYEQYF. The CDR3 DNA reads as TGTGCCACCCGGGAGGGCCACTACGAGCAGTACTTC.

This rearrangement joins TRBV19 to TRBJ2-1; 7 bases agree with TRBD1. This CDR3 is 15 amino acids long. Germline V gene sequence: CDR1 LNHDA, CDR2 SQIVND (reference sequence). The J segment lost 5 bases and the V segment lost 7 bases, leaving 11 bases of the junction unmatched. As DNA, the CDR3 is TGTGCCAGTACCCAAATCAACAGGGGCCACAATGAGCAGTTCTTC. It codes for CASTQINRGHNEQFF. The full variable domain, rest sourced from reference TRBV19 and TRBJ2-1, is DGGITQSPKYLFRKEGQNVTLSCEQNLNHDAMYWYRQDPGQGLRLIYYSQIVNDFQKGDIAEGYSVSREKKESFPLTVTSAQKNPTAFYLCASTQINRGHNEQFFGPGTRLTVL.

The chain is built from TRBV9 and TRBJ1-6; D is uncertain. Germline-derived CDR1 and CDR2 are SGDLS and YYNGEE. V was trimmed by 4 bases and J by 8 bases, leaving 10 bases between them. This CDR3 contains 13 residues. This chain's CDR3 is CASSPRLDSPLHF. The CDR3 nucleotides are TGTGCCAGCAGCCCCCGACTAGATTCACCCCTCCACTTT.

The CDR3 DNA reads TGTGCCAGCAGCCTACCAAGGGGTGGGAACTACGAGCAGTACTTC. Protein sequence: CASSLPRGGNYEQYF. J is TRBJ2-7 and V is TRBV6-1; the D gene is possibly TRBD1 (5 bases). The CDR3 contains 15 residues. The germline V gene has CDR1 MNHNS and CDR2 SASEGT. V was cut by 6 bases and J by 3 bases, with 18 bases left in between.

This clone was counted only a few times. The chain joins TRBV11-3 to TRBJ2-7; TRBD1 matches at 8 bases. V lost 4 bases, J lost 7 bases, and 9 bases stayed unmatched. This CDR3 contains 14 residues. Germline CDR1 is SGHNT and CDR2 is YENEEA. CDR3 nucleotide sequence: TGTGCCAGCAGCTCCGGACAGGGAGTGAGGGAGCAGTACTTC. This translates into CASSSGQGVREQYF.

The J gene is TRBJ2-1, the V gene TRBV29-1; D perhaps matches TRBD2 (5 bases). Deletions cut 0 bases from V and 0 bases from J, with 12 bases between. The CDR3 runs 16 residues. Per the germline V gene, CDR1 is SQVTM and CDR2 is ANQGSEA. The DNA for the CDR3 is TGCAGCGTTGAAGATTCCCCCACTAGCTCCTACAATGAGCAGTTCTTC. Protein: CSVEDSPTSSYNEQFF.

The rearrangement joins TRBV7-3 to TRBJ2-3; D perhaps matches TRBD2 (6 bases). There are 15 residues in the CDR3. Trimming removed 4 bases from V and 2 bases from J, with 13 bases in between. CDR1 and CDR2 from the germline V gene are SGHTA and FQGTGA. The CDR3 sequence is CASSSYSGSTDTQYF. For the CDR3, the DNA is TGTGCCAGCAGCTCGTATAGCGGATCCACAGATACGCAGTATTTT.